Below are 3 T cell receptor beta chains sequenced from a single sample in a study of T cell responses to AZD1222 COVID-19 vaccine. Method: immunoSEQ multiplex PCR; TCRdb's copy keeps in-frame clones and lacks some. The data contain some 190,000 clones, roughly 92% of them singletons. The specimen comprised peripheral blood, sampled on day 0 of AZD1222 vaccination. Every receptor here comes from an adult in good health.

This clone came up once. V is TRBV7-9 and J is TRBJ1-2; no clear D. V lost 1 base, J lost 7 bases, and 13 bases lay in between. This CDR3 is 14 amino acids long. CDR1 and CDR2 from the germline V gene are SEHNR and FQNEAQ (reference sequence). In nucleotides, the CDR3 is TGTGCCAGCAGCTTAGGGCAGTCCGCGGGTGGCTACACCTTC. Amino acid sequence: CASSLGQSAGGYTF.

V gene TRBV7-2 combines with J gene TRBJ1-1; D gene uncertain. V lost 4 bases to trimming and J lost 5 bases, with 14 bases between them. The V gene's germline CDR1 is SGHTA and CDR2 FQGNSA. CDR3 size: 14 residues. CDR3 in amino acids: CASSSGVRGTEAFF. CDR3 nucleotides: TGTGCCAGCAGCTCGGGCGTGAGAGGAACTGAAGCTTTCTTT.

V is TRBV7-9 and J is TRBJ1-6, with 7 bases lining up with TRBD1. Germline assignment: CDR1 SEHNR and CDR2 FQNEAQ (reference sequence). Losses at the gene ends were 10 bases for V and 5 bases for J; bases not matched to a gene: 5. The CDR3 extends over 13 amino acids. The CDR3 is CATPGQNNSPLHF. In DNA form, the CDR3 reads TGTGCCACCCCGGGACAGAATAATTCACCCCTCCACTTT.